Listed below are T cell receptor beta chains from one sample, sequenced in a study of Graves' ophthalmopathy and Graves' hyperthyroidism. TCRdb passed the multiplex PCR reads through MiXCR, listing each CDR3 protein once. Here the sample spans a few hundred thousand distinct CDR3 sequences, 20% to 25% being singletons. Sequencing was done on a sample of peripheral blood. These receptor sequences come from a woman aged 50 to 60 with Graves' ophthalmopathy. Both conserved end residues are trimmed from each CDR3. A D gene is named only where the DNA matches it firmly. The listing skips clone size in some rows; elsewhere it reads once, few, many or a size class.

>TRBJ1-5|NA|TRBV6-2/TRBV6-3|once
ASKDSNQPQH
>TRBJ2-5|NA|TRBV4-1|NA
ASSPSTGADQETQY
>TRBJ2-5|NA|TRBV7-3|many
ASSRSGALETQY
>TRBJ1-5|TRBD1|TRBV6-7|NA
ASRTDRVGNRPQH
>TRBJ1-2|TRBD1|TRBV11-2|many
ASRPITRGLNYGYT
>TRBJ1-1|NA|TRBV28|many
ASSFVGGRRTEAF
>TRBJ2-6|NA|TRBV6-2/TRBV6-3|many
ASSRTRRRTTVSGANVLT
>TRBJ2-7|NA|TRBV24-1|many
ATSDLKYRGRVHEQY
>TRBJ1-2|NA|TRBV20-1|many
SASGFANYGYT
>TRBJ2-7|NA|TRBV7-2|many
ASSLEGGIYEQY
>TRBJ2-4|NA|TRBV28|few
ASSLDPGTPKNIQY
>TRBJ2-2|TRBD1|TRBV2|NA
ASSSTGRNTGELF
>TRBJ1-2|TRBD1|TRBV6-1|many
ASSDRGRYT
>TRBJ1-6|TRBD1|TRBV2|many
ASSTLGQGTSPLH
>TRBJ1-5|TRBD1|TRBV7-2|NA
ASSKDRGTYQPQH
>TRBJ2-2|NA|TRBV12-3/TRBV12-4|many
ASSFRTGRNTGELF
>TRBJ1-5|NA|TRBV15|many
ATSRVGGLGQPQH
>TRBJ1-1|NA|TRBV19|many
ASNPSGNTEAF
>TRBJ1-2|NA|TRBV6-1|many
ASSELGAGYT
>TRBJ2-7|TRBD2|TRBV6-7|many
ASSYFPFGTSGRSLLGEQY
>TRBJ1-5|TRBD1|TRBV19|many
ASSPDRAGQPQH
>TRBJ1-1|NA|TRBV12-3/TRBV12-4|many
ASSPRNTEAF
>TRBJ2-7|NA|TRBV5-1|many
ASSLVGTGEQY